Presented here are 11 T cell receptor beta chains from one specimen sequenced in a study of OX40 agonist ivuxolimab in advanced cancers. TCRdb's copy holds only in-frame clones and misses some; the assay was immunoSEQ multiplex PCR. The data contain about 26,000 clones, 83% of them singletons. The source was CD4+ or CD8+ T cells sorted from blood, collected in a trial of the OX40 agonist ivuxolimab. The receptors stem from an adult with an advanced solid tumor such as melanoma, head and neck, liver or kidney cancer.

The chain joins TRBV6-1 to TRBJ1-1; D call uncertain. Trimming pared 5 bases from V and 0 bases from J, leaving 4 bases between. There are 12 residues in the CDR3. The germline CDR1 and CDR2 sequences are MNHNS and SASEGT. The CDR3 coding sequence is TGTGCCAGCAGTCCCCTGAACACTGAAGCTTTCTTT. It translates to CASSPLNTEAFF.

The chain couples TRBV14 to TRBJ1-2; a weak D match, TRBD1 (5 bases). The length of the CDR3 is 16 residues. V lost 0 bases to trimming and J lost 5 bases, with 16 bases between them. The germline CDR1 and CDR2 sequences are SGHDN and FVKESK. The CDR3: CASSQDSWDREYGYTF. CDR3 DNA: TGTGCCAGCAGCCAAGATTCCTGGGACCGGGAATATGGCTACACCTTC. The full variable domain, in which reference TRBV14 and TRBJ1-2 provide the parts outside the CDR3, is EAGVTQFPSHSVIEKGQTVTLRCDPISGHDNLYWYRRVMGKEIKFLLHFVKESKQDESGMPNNRFLAERTGGTYSTLKVQPAELEDSGVYFCASSQDSWDREYGYTFGSGTRLTVV.

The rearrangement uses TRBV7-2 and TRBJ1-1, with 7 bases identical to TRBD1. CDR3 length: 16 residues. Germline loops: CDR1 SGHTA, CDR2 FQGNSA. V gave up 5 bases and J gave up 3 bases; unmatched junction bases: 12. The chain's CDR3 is CASSPGRAGGYTEAFF. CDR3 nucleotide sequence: TGTGCCAGCAGCCCTGGACGCGCAGGGGGGTACACTGAAGCTTTCTTT.

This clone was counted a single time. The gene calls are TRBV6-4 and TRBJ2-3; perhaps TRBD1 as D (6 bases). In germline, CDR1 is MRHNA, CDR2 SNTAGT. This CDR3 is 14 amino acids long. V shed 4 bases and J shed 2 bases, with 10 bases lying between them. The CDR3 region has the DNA TGTGCCAGCAGTGTAGGGGGAACCACAGATACGCAGTATTTT. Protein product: CASSVGGTTDTQYF.

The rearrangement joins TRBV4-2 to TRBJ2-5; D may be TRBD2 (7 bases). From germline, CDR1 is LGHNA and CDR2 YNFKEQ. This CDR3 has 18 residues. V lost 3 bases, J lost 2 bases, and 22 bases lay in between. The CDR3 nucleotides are TGTGCCAGCAGCCACCCCGGTGGGGGGGGGCCGGGTCAAGAGACCCAGTACTTC. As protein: CASSHPGGGGPGQETQYF.

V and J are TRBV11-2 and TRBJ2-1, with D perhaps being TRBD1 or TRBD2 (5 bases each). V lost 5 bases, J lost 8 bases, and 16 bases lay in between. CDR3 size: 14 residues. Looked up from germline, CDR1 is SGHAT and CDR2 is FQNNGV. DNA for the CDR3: TGTGCCAGCAGCAAGACCGGGACCCACTATGAGCAGTTCTTC. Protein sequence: CASSKTGTHYEQFF.

In DNA form, the CDR3 reads TGCGCCAGCAGCCAAGTGAACCGGGGTGAAAAACTGTTTTTT. Translated: CASSQVNRGEKLFF. The chain has TRBV4-1 and TRBJ1-4; unclear D gene. Between the trimmed V and J ends, which lost 1 base and 7 bases, there was a span of 10 bases. Germline V lookup: CDR1 MGHRA, CDR2 YSYEKL. The CDR3 spans 14 residues.

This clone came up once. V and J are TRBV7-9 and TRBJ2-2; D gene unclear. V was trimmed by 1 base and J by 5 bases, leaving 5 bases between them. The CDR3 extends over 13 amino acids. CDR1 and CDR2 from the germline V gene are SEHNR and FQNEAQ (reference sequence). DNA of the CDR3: TGTGCCAGCAGCTTAGGTGGGACCGGGGAGCTGTTTTTT. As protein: CASSLGGTGELFF.

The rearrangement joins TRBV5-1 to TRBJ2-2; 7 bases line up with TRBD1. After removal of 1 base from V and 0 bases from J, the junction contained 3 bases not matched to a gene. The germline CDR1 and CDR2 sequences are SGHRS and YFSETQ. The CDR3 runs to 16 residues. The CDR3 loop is CASSLSQGTNTGELFF. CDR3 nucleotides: TGCGCCAGCAGCTTGTCACAGGGGACGAACACCGGGGAGCTGTTTTTT. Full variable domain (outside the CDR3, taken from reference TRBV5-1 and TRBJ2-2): KAGVTQTPRYLIKTRGQQVTLSCSPISGHRSVSWYQQTPGQGLQFLFEYFSETQRNKGNFPGRFSGRQFSNSRSEMNVSTLELGDSALYLCASSLSQGTNTGELFFGEGSRLTVL.

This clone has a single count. The CDR3 loop reads CASSSASRGATYEQYF. The CDR3 nucleotides are TGTGCCAGCAGTTCCGCCTCCCGGGGGGCTACCTACGAGCAGTACTTC. This chain joins TRBV27 and TRBJ2-7, with a weak D call TRBD2 (7 bases). This CDR3 region has 16 residues. The V gene's germline CDR1 is MNHEY and CDR2 SMNVEV (reference sequence). The ends were cut back, 4 bases at V and 2 bases at J, with 18 bases in the middle.

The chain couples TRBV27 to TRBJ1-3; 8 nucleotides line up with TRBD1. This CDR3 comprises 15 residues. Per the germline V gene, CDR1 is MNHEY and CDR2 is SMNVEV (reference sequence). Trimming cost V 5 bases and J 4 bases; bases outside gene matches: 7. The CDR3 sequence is CASSQQGVRGNTIYF. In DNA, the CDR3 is TGTGCCAGCAGTCAACAGGGGGTGCGGGGAAACACCATATATTTT.